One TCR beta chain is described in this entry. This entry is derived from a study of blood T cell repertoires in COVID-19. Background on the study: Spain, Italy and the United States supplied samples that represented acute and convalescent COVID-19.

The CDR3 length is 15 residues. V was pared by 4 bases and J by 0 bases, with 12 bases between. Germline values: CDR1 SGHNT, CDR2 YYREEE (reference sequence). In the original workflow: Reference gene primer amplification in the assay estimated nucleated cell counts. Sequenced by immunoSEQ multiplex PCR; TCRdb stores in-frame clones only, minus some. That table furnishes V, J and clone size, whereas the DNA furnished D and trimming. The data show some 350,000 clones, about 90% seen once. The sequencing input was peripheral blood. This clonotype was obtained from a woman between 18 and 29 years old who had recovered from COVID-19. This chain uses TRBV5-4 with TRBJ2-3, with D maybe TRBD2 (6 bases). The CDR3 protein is CASSLRLGSTDTQYF. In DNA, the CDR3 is TGTGCCAGCAGCCTCAGACTAGGAAGCACAGATACGCAGTATTTT.